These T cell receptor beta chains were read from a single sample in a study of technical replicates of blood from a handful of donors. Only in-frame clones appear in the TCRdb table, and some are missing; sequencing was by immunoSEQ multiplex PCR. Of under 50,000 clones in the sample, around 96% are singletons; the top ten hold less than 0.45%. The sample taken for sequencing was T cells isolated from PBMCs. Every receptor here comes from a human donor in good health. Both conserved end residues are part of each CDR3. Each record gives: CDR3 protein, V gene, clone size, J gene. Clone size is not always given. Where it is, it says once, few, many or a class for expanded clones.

cdr3_aa: CASSPGGYEQYF
v_call: TRBV4-1
clone_size: .
j_call: TRBJ2-7

cdr3_aa: CASSRGQGHNEQFF
v_call: TRBV7-2
clone_size: .
j_call: TRBJ2-1

cdr3_aa: CASSSLTGFLAEAFF
v_call: TRBV7-9
clone_size: .
j_call: TRBJ1-1

cdr3_aa: CASSVGAGLGTEAFF
v_call: TRBV9
clone_size: once
j_call: TRBJ1-1

cdr3_aa: CASSVRTSSHEQYF
v_call: TRBV7-2
clone_size: .
j_call: TRBJ2-7

cdr3_aa: CSVEETGVGEQYF
v_call: TRBV29-1
clone_size: .
j_call: TRBJ2-7

cdr3_aa: CASSLLRATVGYTF
v_call: TRBV11-1
clone_size: .
j_call: TRBJ1-2

cdr3_aa: CASSWGGGTNEKLFF
v_call: TRBV5-6
clone_size: .
j_call: TRBJ1-4

cdr3_aa: CASSLGTGYYEQYF
v_call: TRBV7-9
clone_size: .
j_call: TRBJ2-7

cdr3_aa: CASSQGQALNTEAFF
v_call: TRBV4-1
clone_size: .
j_call: TRBJ1-1

cdr3_aa: CASSGPYRGNYGYTF
v_call: TRBV11-2
clone_size: .
j_call: TRBJ1-2

cdr3_aa: CASSQDADSSEKLFF
v_call: TRBV4-3
clone_size: .
j_call: TRBJ1-4

cdr3_aa: CASSQEVWEGLVKTQYF
v_call: TRBV4-2
clone_size: .
j_call: TRBJ2-5

cdr3_aa: CASSQPGQGSYYEQYF
v_call: TRBV4-1
clone_size: .
j_call: TRBJ2-7

cdr3_aa: CATSNTYATNEKLFF
v_call: TRBV15
clone_size: .
j_call: TRBJ1-4

cdr3_aa: CASSSGQGSYNEQFF
v_call: TRBV6-5
clone_size: .
j_call: TRBJ2-1

cdr3_aa: CASSRAGENNEQFF
v_call: TRBV9
clone_size: .
j_call: TRBJ2-1

cdr3_aa: CASSVGSGGGTGELFF
v_call: TRBV9
clone_size: .
j_call: TRBJ2-2

cdr3_aa: CASRGQGGTGELFF
v_call: TRBV28
clone_size: .
j_call: TRBJ2-2

cdr3_aa: CASSTRRDSSEKLFF
v_call: TRBV6-6
clone_size: .
j_call: TRBJ1-4

cdr3_aa: CASSYGSMNTEAFF
v_call: TRBV6-5
clone_size: .
j_call: TRBJ1-1

cdr3_aa: CASSLSRAGSGNTIYF
v_call: TRBV7-2
clone_size: once
j_call: TRBJ1-3

cdr3_aa: CASSPPTSGRTDTQYF
v_call: TRBV7-9
clone_size: .
j_call: TRBJ2-3

cdr3_aa: CASRSNYGYTF
v_call: TRBV6-1
clone_size: .
j_call: TRBJ1-2

cdr3_aa: CASSELWDSRMNTEAFF
v_call: TRBV6-1
clone_size: .
j_call: TRBJ1-1